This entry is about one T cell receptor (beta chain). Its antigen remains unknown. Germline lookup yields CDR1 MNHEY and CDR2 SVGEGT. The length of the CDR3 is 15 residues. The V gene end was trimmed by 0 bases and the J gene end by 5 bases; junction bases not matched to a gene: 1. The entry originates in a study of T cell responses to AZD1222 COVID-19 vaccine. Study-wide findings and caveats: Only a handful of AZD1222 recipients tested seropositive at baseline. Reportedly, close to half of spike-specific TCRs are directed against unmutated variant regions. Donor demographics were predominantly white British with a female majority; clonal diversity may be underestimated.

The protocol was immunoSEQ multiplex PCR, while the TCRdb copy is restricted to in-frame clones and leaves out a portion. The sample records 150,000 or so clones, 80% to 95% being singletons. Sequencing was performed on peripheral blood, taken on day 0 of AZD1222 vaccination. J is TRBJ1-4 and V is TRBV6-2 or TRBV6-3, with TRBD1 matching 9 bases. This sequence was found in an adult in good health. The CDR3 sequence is CASSYSTGGNEKLFF. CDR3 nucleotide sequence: TGTGCCAGCAGTTACTCGACAGGGGGAAATGAAAAACTGTTTTTT.